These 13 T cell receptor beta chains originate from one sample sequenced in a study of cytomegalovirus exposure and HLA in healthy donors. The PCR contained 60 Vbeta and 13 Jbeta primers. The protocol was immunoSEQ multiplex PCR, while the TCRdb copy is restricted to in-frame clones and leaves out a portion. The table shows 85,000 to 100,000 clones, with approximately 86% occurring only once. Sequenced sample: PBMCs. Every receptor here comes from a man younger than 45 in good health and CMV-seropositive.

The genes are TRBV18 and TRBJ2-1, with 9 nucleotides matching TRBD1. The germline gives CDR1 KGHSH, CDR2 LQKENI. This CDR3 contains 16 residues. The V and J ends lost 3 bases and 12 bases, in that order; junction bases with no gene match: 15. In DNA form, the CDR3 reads TGTGCCAGCTCACCCTTAGCTGGACAGGGGTCCTCTCGGCAGTTCTTC. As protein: CASSPLAGQGSSRQFF.

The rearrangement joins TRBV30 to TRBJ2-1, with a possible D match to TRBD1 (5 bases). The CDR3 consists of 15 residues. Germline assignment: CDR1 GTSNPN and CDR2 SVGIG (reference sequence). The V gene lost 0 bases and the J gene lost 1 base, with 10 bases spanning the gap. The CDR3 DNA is TGTGCCTGGAGTGTTTCCAGGGCTTCCTACAATGAGCAGTTCTTC. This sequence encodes CAWSVSRASYNEQFF.

CDR3 region: CASSQTGLAGASYEQYF. The CDR3, as DNA: TGCGCCAGCAGCCAGACGGGACTAGCGGGAGCGTCCTACGAGCAGTACTTC. The genes are TRBV4-1 and TRBJ2-7, with 14 bases fitting TRBD2. The germline CDR1 and CDR2 sequences are MGHRA and YSYEKL. V shed 3 bases, J shed 1 base, and the junction held 5 bases outside the gene matches. CDR3 size: 17 residues.

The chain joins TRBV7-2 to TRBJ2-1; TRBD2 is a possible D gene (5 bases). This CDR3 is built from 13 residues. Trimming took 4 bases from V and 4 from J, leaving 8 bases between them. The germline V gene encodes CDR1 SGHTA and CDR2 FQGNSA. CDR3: CASSSQRYNEQFF. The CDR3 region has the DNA TGTGCCAGCAGCTCCCAGCGGTACAATGAGCAGTTCTTC. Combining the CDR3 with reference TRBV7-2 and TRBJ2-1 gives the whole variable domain GAGVSQSPSNKVTEKGKDVELRCDPISGHTALYWYRQSLGQGLEFLIYFQGNSAPDKSGLPSDRFSAERTGGSVSTLTIQRTQQEDSAVYLCASSSQRYNEQFFGPGTRLTVL.

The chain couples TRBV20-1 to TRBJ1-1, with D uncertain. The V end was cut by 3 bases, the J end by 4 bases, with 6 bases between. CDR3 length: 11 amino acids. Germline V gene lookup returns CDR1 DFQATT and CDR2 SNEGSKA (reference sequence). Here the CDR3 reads CSARSRTEAFF. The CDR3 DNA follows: TGCAGTGCTAGGTCGCGCACTGAAGCTTTCTTT.

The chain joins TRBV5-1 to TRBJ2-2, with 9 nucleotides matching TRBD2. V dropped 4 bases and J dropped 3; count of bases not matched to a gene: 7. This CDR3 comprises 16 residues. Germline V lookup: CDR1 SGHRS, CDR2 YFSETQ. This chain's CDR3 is CASSDTLAGYTGELFF. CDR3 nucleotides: TGCGCCAGCAGCGATACCCTAGCGGGGTACACCGGGGAGCTGTTTTTT. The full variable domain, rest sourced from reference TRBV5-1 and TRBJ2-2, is KAGVTQTPRYLIKTRGQQVTLSCSPISGHRSVSWYQQTPGQGLQFLFEYFSETQRNKGNFPGRFSGRQFSNSRSEMNVSTLELGDSALYLCASSDTLAGYTGELFFGEGSRLTVL.

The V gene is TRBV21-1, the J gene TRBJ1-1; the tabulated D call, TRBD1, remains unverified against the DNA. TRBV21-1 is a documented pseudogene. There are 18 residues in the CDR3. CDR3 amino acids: CASSKVGDRGRKDTEAFF. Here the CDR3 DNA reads TGTGCCAGCAGCAAAGTAGGGGACAGGGGGAGAAAGGACACTGAAGCTTTCTTT.

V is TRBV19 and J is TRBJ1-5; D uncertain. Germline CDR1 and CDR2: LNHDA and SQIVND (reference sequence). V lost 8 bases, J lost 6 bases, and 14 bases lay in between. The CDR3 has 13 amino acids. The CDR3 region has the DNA TGTGCCAGTGTCGGCGGGTATGGTCAGCCCCAGCATTTT. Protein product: CASVGGYGQPQHF. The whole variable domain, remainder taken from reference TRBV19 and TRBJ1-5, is DGGITQSPKYLFRKEGQNVTLSCEQNLNHDAMYWYRQDPGQGLRLIYYSQIVNDFQKGDIAEGYSVSREKKESFPLTVTSAQKNPTAFYLCASVGGYGQPQHFGDGTRLSIL.

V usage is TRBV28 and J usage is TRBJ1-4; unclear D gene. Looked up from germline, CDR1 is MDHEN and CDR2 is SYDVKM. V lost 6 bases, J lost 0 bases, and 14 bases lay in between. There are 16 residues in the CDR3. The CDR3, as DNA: TGTGCCAGCAGCTACCTCGGCGGCCCAACTAATGAAAAACTGTTTTTT. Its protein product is CASSYLGGPTNEKLFF.

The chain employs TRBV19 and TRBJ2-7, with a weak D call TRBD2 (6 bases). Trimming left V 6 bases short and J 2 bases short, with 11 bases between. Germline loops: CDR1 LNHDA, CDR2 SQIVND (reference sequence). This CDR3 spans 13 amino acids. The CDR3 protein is CASRRGQTYEQYF. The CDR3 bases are TGTGCCAGTAGGCGGGGCCAAACCTACGAGCAGTACTTC.

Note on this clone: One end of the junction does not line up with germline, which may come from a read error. CDR3 region: CASRTTEDFF. As DNA, the CDR3 is TGTGCCAGCAGGACGACTGAAGATTTCTTT. V and J are TRBV28 and TRBJ1-1; D gene uncertain. Germline V gives CDR1 MDHEN, CDR2 SYDVKM. The CDR3 totals 10 residues.

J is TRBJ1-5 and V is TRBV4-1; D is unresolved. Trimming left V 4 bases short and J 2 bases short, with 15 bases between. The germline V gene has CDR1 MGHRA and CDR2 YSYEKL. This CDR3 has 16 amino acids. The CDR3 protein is CASSLGFDVGNQPQHF. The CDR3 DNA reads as TGCGCCAGCAGCCTCGGGTTTGACGTGGGCAATCAGCCCCAGCATTTT.

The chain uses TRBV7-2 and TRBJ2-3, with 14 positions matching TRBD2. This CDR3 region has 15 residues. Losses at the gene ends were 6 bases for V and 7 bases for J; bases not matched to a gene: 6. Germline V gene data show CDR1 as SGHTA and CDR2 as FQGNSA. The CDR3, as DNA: TGTGCCAGCAGTTACGGGACTAGCGGGAGTAATACGCAGTATTTT. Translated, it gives CASSYGTSGSNTQYF.